These 29 T cell receptor beta chains originate from one sample sequenced in a study of blood T cell repertoires in COVID-19. Profiling relied on immunoSEQ multiplex PCR, and the TCRdb table lists in-frame clones only, not all of them. The top ten hold under 3.5% of the sample, which has under 400,000 clones, roughly 90% seen once. The material sequenced was peripheral blood. These receptors all stem from a woman aged 25-40 years with COVID-19, enrolled during active disease.

The chain recombines TRBV15 with TRBJ2-3; 11 bases agree with TRBD2. This CDR3 spans 16 amino acids. V shed 5 bases, J shed 5 bases, and the junction held 9 bases outside the gene matches. Germline V lookup: CDR1 LNHNV, CDR2 YYDKDF (reference sequence). CDR3 sequence: CATSGDSGRAKDTQYF. The CDR3 DNA reads TGTGCCACCAGCGGGGATAGCGGGAGGGCCAAAGATACGCAGTATTTT.

CDR3 sequence reads: CASSLGLADNEQFF. In nucleotides, the CDR3 is TGTGCCAGCTCACTGGGACTAGCGGACAATGAGCAGTTCTTC. V is TRBV18 and J is TRBJ2-1; 11 positions agree with TRBD2. Unmatched junction bases numbered 1, after V lost 4 bases and J lost 5 bases. The CDR3 is 14 residues long. Germline V gives CDR1 KGHSH, CDR2 LQKENI.

V gene TRBV13 combines with J gene TRBJ2-7; TRBD1 might be the D (6 bases). The germline gives CDR1 PRHDT, CDR2 FYEKMQ (reference sequence). V lost 2 bases to trimming and J lost 3 bases, with 20 bases between them. The CDR3 is 17 amino acids. CDR3 amino acids: CASSLTGSYLPDYEQYF. In nucleotides, the CDR3 is TGTGCCAGCAGCTTAACAGGGAGTTACCTCCCGGACTACGAGCAGTACTTC.

The J gene is TRBJ2-2, the V gene TRBV6-2 or TRBV6-3, with a weak D call TRBD1 (6 bases). From germline, CDR1 is MNHEY and CDR2 SVGEGT. V was pared by 6 bases and J by 0 bases, with 8 bases between. The CDR3 runs 14 residues. CDR3 amino acids: CASSRTANTGELFF. The CDR3 nucleotides are TGTGCCAGCAGCCGGACAGCGAACACCGGGGAGCTGTTTTTT.

The chain links TRBV19 to TRBJ2-1, with D perhaps TRBD2 (6 bases). The V end lost 3 bases, the J end lost 3 bases, and 12 bases lay between the germline ends. Germline V lookup: CDR1 LNHDA, CDR2 SQIVND (reference sequence). The CDR3 loop spans 15 amino acids. The DNA for the CDR3 is TGTGCCAGTAGTATCGGAGGGGCGGTCTACAATGAGCAGTTCTTC. As protein: CASSIGGAVYNEQFF.

V and J are TRBV6-5 and TRBJ2-5, with D unresolved. The CDR3 contains 13 residues. Germline-derived CDR1 and CDR2 are MNHEY and SVGAGI. Trimming removed 0 bases at V and 5 bases at J, with 7 bases between. The CDR3 coding sequence is TGTGCCAGCAGTTACTCGATCGGTGAGACCCAGTACTTC. Translated: CASSYSIGETQYF.

V and J are TRBV30 and TRBJ1-5, with TRBD1 matching 8 bases. Germline trimming cut 3 bases from V and 4 bases from J; bases unmatched to any gene: 2. Germline V gene sequence: CDR1 GTSNPN, CDR2 SVGIG (reference sequence). This CDR3 region has 13 residues. The CDR3 DNA reads TGTGCCTGGAGGGGGACAGGTAATCAGCCCCAGCATTTT. Translated: CAWRGTGNQPQHF.

J is TRBJ2-7 and V is TRBV29-1, with D possibly matching TRBD1 (5 bases). V was cut by 4 bases and J by 2 bases, with 6 bases left in between. The CDR3 consists of 11 residues. The germline V gene encodes CDR1 SQVTM and CDR2 ANQGSEA. The CDR3 loop is CSVAGTYEQYF. The CDR3 DNA sequence: TGCAGCGTTGCAGGGACCTACGAGCAGTACTTC.

The chain uses TRBV6-1 and TRBJ2-7; D is perhaps TRBD1 (6 bases). The length of the CDR3 is 15 residues. Per the germline V gene, CDR1 is MNHNS and CDR2 is SASEGT. Trimming pared 5 bases from V and 0 bases from J, leaving 14 bases between. CDR3 loop: CASSLLGAVSYEQYF. In DNA form, the CDR3 reads TGTGCCAGCAGTTTGCTGGGGGCGGTCTCCTACGAGCAGTACTTC.

The chain joins TRBV6-5 to TRBJ2-1, with D maybe TRBD2 (5 bases). The CDR3 extends over 14 amino acids. Trimming shortened V by 0 bases and J by 8 bases, and 11 bases separated the two germline ends. Germline V gene data show CDR1 as MNHEY and CDR2 as SVGAGI. The CDR3 region is CASSYSEGRHEQFF. As DNA, the CDR3 is TGTGCCAGCAGTTACTCAGAAGGGAGACATGAGCAGTTCTTC.

The chain is built from TRBV28 and TRBJ1-2, with a possible D match to TRBD1 (6 bases). Deletions cut 6 bases from V and 4 bases from J, with 12 bases between. CDR1 is MDHEN, CDR2 SYDVKM, per germline. This CDR3 region has 13 residues. The CDR3 protein is CASRKQGGYGYTF. CDR3 DNA: TGTGCCAGCAGAAAACAGGGTGGCTATGGCTACACCTTC.

This chain connects TRBV5-1 to TRBJ2-2; 9 bases are shared with TRBD1. Per germline, CDR1 SGHRS and CDR2 YFSETQ. CDR3 length equals 15 residues. V lost 4 bases to trimming and J lost 3 bases; unmatched junction nucleotides: 4. The CDR3, as DNA: TGCGCCAGCAGCGCGGGACAGGGTTACACCGGGGAGCTGTTTTTT. Protein product: CASSAGQGYTGELFF.

CDR3 residues: CASSPLREVGEAFF. CDR3 nucleotide sequence: TGCGCCAGCAGCCCCCTTAGAGAGGTCGGCGAAGCTTTCTTT. The chain is built from TRBV5-1 and TRBJ1-1, with D unresolved. The V gene lost 4 bases and the J gene lost 8 bases, with 18 bases spanning the gap. Germline lookup yields CDR1 SGHRS and CDR2 YFSETQ. The CDR3 totals 14 residues.

This sequence joins TRBV4-2 and TRBJ1-2, with 11 nucleotides matching TRBD1. CDR3 size: 17 residues. The junction had 10 bases not matched to a gene; V was cut back by 0 bases and J by 7 bases. Germline V gene lookup returns CDR1 LGHNA and CDR2 YNFKEQ. As DNA, the CDR3 is TGTGCCAGCAGCCAAGATTCGGACAGGGGGCGCGTCGGTGGCTACACCTTC. This sequence encodes CASSQDSDRGRVGGYTF.

This clone showed up just a few times. This sample also contains other DNA sequences that code for the same CDR3. The chain carries TRBV7-8 and TRBJ1-3; D possibly corresponds to TRBD1 (5 bases). CDR1 is SGHVS, CDR2 FQNEAQ, per germline. V lost 2 bases, J lost 4 bases, and 12 bases lay in between. This CDR3 has 15 amino acids. The CDR3 bases are TGTGCCAGCAGCTTATCCCGGGGGTCAGGAAACACCATATATTTT. This gives the protein CASSLSRGSGNTIYF.

In its sample, this clone was seen many times. The rearrangement joins TRBV3-1 (or the pseudogene TRBV3-2) to TRBJ2-7; 8 positions match TRBD2. From germline, CDR1 is LGHDT and CDR2 YNNKEL (reference sequence). The CDR3 is 11 amino acids. The junction had 0 bases not matched to a gene; V was cut back by 4 bases and J by 7 bases. CDR3 DNA: TGTGCCAGCAGCCTAGCGGGAGAGCAGTACTTC. It yields the protein CASSLAGEQYF.

The chain is built from TRBV3-1 (or the pseudogene TRBV3-2) and TRBJ1-1; 10 bases align to TRBD1. J lost 4 bases, V lost 4 bases, and 3 bases had no gene match. CDR1 is LGHDT and CDR2 is YNNKEL in the germline V gene (reference sequence). The CDR3 length is 14 residues. The CDR3 region has the DNA TGTGCCAGCAGCCGGGACAGGGGTTCCACTGAAGCTTTCTTT. Its translation: CASSRDRGSTEAFF.

V usage is TRBV5-1 and J usage is TRBJ2-5, with 9 bases matching TRBD1. The CDR3 runs to 17 residues. V lost 0 bases and J lost 2; bases outside the gene matches: 8. Germline V CDR1 and CDR2: SGHRS, YFSETQ. The CDR3 loop is CASSLAVGTGNQETQYF. The CDR3 DNA reads TGCGCCAGCAGCTTGGCTGTCGGGACAGGGAATCAAGAGACCCAGTACTTC.

The chain combines TRBV9 with TRBJ2-3; TRBD1 matches 8 bases. V gave up 4 bases and J gave up 2 bases; unmatched junction bases: 12. This CDR3 comprises 17 residues. Germline assignment: CDR1 SGDLS and CDR2 YYNGEE. In DNA, the CDR3 is TGTGCCAGCAGCCCCGCCAGGGGGCAATCATACACAGATACGCAGTATTTT. Its protein product is CASSPARGQSYTDTQYF.

V and J are TRBV19 and TRBJ2-1; possibly TRBD2 for D (6 bases). CDR1 is LNHDA and CDR2 is SQIVND in the germline V gene (reference sequence). V was clipped by 1 base and J by 0 bases, with 7 bases between them. The CDR3 is made up of 15 amino acids. Here the CDR3 DNA reads TGTGCCAGTAGTATAGGCGGGATCTCCTACAATGAGCAGTTCTTC. This translates into CASSIGGISYNEQFF.

The genes are TRBV19 and TRBJ2-1; no reliable D call. This CDR3 region has 13 residues. Trimming left V 8 bases short and J 1 base short, with 9 bases between. Germline CDR1 is LNHDA and CDR2 is SQIVND (reference sequence). The CDR3 region has the DNA TGTGCCAGTTCAGCGTTGTCCTACAATGAGCAGTTCTTC. It translates to CASSALSYNEQFF. The full variable domain, in which reference TRBV19 and TRBJ2-1 provide the parts outside the CDR3, is DGGITQSPKYLFRKEGQNVTLSCEQNLNHDAMYWYRQDPGQGLRLIYYSQIVNDFQKGDIAEGYSVSREKKESFPLTVTSAQKNPTAFYLCASSALSYNEQFFGPGTRLTVL.

This chain connects TRBV18 to TRBJ2-3, with a weak D call TRBD1 (7 bases). Germline loops: CDR1 KGHSH, CDR2 LQKENI. CDR3 length: 15 residues. V was cut by 3 bases and J by 3 bases, with 13 bases left in between. This CDR3 reads CASSPRRGQTDTQYF. The CDR3 DNA reads TGTGCCAGCTCACCCCGGAGGGGGCAAACAGATACGCAGTATTTT.

The table lists this clone with a count of one. The V gene is TRBV5-1, the J gene TRBJ2-2; 8 bases line up with TRBD2. Unmatched junction bases numbered 4, after V lost 0 bases and J lost 0 bases. This CDR3 region has 17 residues. Per the germline V gene, CDR1 is SGHRS and CDR2 is YFSETQ. The CDR3 here is CASSLAGAGANTGELFF. In DNA form, the CDR3 reads TGCGCCAGCAGCTTGGCCGGAGCGGGAGCGAACACCGGGGAGCTGTTTTTT.

The chain has TRBV2 and TRBJ1-3; no clear D gene. The CDR3 is made up of 14 amino acids. V shed 7 bases and J shed 0 bases, with 10 bases lying between them. Germline V gene sequence: CDR1 SNHLY, CDR2 FYNNEI. The DNA of the CDR3 is TGTGCCAGCACCGAGAATAGCTCTGGAAACACCATATATTTT. This translates into CASTENSSGNTIYF. Full variable domain (missing parts from reference TRBV2 and TRBJ1-3): EPEVTQTPSHQVTQMGQEVILRCVPISNHLYFYWYRQILGQKVEFLVSFYNNEISEKSEIFDDQFSVERPDGSNFTLKIRSTKLEDSAMYFCASTENSSGNTIYFGEGSWLTVV.

The chain is built from TRBV28 and TRBJ1-4; 8 bases are shared with TRBD1. V gave up 4 bases and J gave up 4 bases; unmatched junction bases: 11. The CDR3 loop spans 17 amino acids. CDR1 is MDHEN, CDR2 SYDVKM, per germline. As DNA, the CDR3 is TGTGCCAGCAGTTCCGGGACAGGAAAAACGGGTAATGAAAAACTGTTTTTT. Translating gives CASSSGTGKTGNEKLFF.

This sequence joins TRBV19 and TRBJ1-1; weak D call: TRBD1 (5 bases). CDR1 is LNHDA and CDR2 is SQIVND in the germline V gene (reference sequence). Trimming shortened V by 3 bases and J by 0 bases, and 8 bases separated the two germline ends. The CDR3 consists of 14 residues. CDR3 nucleotides: TGTGCCAGTAGTATGACAGCTTTGAACACTGAAGCTTTCTTT. This translates into CASSMTALNTEAFF.

This clone was recorded only once. The chain is built from TRBV5-8 and TRBJ2-1, with TRBD1 matching 10 bases. Per germline, CDR1 SGHTS and CDR2 YDEGEE. The CDR3 runs to 15 residues. Germline trimming cut 3 bases from V and 3 bases from J; bases unmatched to any gene: 3. The CDR3 bases are TGTGCCAGCAGCTCGGGACAGGGGAACTACAATGAGCAGTTCTTC. Translating gives CASSSGQGNYNEQFF. The variable domain in full, completed from reference TRBV5-8 and TRBJ2-1, reads EAGVTQSPTHLIKTRGQQATLRCSPISGHTSVYWYQQALGLGLQFLLWYDEGEERNRGNFPPRFSGRQFPNYSSELNVNALELEDSALYLCASSSGQGNYNEQFFGPGTRLTVL.

The V call is TRBV6-5, the J call TRBJ2-2; TRBD2 aligns across 9 bases. The CDR3 has 14 residues. J was trimmed by 7 bases and V by 5 bases; bases with no gene match: 5. Germline CDR1 reads MNHEY; CDR2 reads SVGAGI. CDR3 nucleotide sequence: TGTGCCAGCAGTCCGACTAGCGGTCTCGGGGAGCTGTTTTTT. Translated: CASSPTSGLGELFF.

This clone was observed once. The genes are TRBV19 and TRBJ1-1, with a possible D match to TRBD1 (6 bases). CDR3 length equals 14 residues. Trimming cost V 5 bases and J 1 base, with 11 bases left between them. CDR1 is LNHDA and CDR2 is SQIVND in the germline V gene (reference sequence). In nucleotides, the CDR3 is TGTGCCAGTAGTTCCGGACAGTCGAACACTGAAGCTTTCTTT. Translating gives CASSSGQSNTEAFF.